This TCR beta chain came from a study of control samples from healthy donors and cancer patients. This clone has just a few counts. Libraries were prepared by immunoSEQ multiplex PCR; TCRdb keeps only in-frame clonotypes and omits some of them. The sample records approximately 52,000 clones, around 90% being singletons. J gave up 2 bases and V 2 bases, and 5 bases lay outside the gene matches. CDR1 and CDR2 from the germline V gene are SGHTA and FQGTGA. CDR3 length: 15 amino acids. The chain carries TRBV7-3 and TRBJ2-5, with TRBD2 matching 7 bases. The sequence was obtained from a man in his 60s with head and neck cancer. Material for sequencing was PBMCs. The CDR3 spells CASSLGGSAQETQYF. The DNA for the CDR3 is TGTGCCAGCAGCTTAGGCGGGAGCGCTCAAGAGACCCAGTACTTC.